A single sample is the source of the 14 T cell receptor beta chains below, sequenced in a study of blood T cell repertoires in COVID-19. Measured with immunoSEQ multiplex PCR; TCRdb has only the in-frame clones, and not every one. The table records 300,000 to 350,000 clones, approximately 85% of them present only once. Sample: PBMCs or T cells enriched from blood (not recorded which). These receptors were obtained from a man aged 25-45 years who had recovered from COVID-19.

As concerns this clone: The junction differs from germline at one of its ends, possibly a read error. The chain uses TRBV7-6 and TRBJ2-7, with 10 bases that match TRBD1. The CDR3 sequence is 15 residues long. In germline, CDR1 is SGHVS, CDR2 FNYEAQ. CDR3 bases: TGTGCCAGCAGTTTAGGACAGGGGGGACCCTACGAGCAGTACTTC. It yields the protein CASSLGQGGPYEQYF.

This chain joins TRBV6-5 and TRBJ1-1, with 7 bases aligning to TRBD1. Unmatched junction bases numbered 5, after V lost 6 bases and J lost 1 base. Germline assignment: CDR1 MNHEY and CDR2 SVGAGI. CDR3 length: 14 amino acids. The DNA of the CDR3 is TGTGCCAGCAGGGCGAGACAGGGGAACACTGAAGCTTTCTTT. This codes for CASRARQGNTEAFF.

This clone has more than one count but fewer than ten. The gene calls are TRBV7-9 and TRBJ2-3, with D perhaps matching TRBD1 (5 bases). CDR1 and CDR2 (germline): SEHNR, FQNEAQ (reference sequence). The CDR3 loop spans 18 amino acids. V was clipped by 4 bases and J by 0 bases, with 20 bases between them. The CDR3 region has the DNA TGTGCCAGCAGCTCAAGGGGTCCTTGGACGGAAAGCACAGATACGCAGTATTTT. Translating gives CASSSRGPWTESTDTQYF.

The rearrangement links TRBV2 to TRBJ1-6; the match to TRBD1 covers 9 bases. With V trimmed by 8 bases and J by 3 bases, 5 bases remained unmatched. The germline CDR1 and CDR2 sequences are SNHLY and FYNNEI. The CDR3 is made up of 15 amino acids. The CDR3 loop is CASGRQGDYNSPLHF. The CDR3 DNA follows: TGTGCCAGCGGGAGACAGGGGGACTATAATTCACCCCTCCACTTT.

The chain combines TRBV7-8 with TRBJ2-3; 11 bases are a match to TRBD2. CDR1 and CDR2 (germline): SGHVS, FQNEAQ. The CDR3 has 16 amino acids. With 2 bases clipped from V and 1 base from J, the junction kept 2 bases outside the gene matches. In DNA, the CDR3 is TGTGCCAGCAGCTTACAGACTAGCGGGGGCACAGATACGCAGTATTTT. Translating gives CASSLQTSGGTDTQYF.

A remark on this clone: This may come from a read error, since a much larger clone is one base off. Other DNA sequences in the same sample also yield this CDR3. The CDR3 DNA follows: TGCGCCAGCAGCTTGGAGGGACAGGGGGATGAAAAACTGTTTTTT. Its protein product is CASSLEGQGDEKLFF. The V call is TRBV5-1, the J call TRBJ1-4, with 11 positions matching TRBD1. The CDR3 spans 15 residues. The V and J ends lost 0 bases and 6 bases, in that order; junction bases with no gene match: 1. From germline, CDR1 is SGHRS and CDR2 YFSETQ.

The rearrangement joins TRBV7-2 to TRBJ1-5, with D maybe TRBD1 (5 bases). V lost 5 bases to trimming and J lost 3 bases, with 17 bases between them. Germline lookup yields CDR1 SGHTA and CDR2 FQGNSA. The CDR3 sequence is 16 residues long. The CDR3 bases are TGTGCCAGCAGCCCGGCGGGGGTCGCTTACAATCAGCCCCAGCATTTT. Residues: CASSPAGVAYNQPQHF.

The chain recombines TRBV5-4 with TRBJ2-7, with 7 bases lining up with TRBD1. The V segment lost 3 bases and the J segment 4 bases; nucleotides outside the gene matches: 13. The CDR3 loop spans 16 amino acids. Germline V gene lookup returns CDR1 SGHNT and CDR2 YYREEE (reference sequence). The DNA for the CDR3 is TGTGCCAGCAGCTCCCGGGACAGCTCTAACCGGTACGAGCAGTACTTC. This translates into CASSSRDSSNRYEQYF.

This chain connects TRBV4-1 to TRBJ2-3; 9 nucleotides align to TRBD2. V shed 3 bases, J shed 2 bases, and the junction held 12 bases outside the gene matches. CDR3 length: 18 amino acids. Germline assignment: CDR1 MGHRA and CDR2 YSYEKL. The CDR3 spells CASSHPTAGLAYTDTQYF. CDR3 DNA: TGCGCCAGCAGCCACCCCACCGCGGGACTAGCATACACAGATACGCAGTATTTT.

A word on this clone: One junction end disagrees with the germline gene, perhaps due to a read error. The chain joins TRBV27 to TRBJ2-7; 9 bases agree with TRBD1. Germline V gives CDR1 MNHEY, CDR2 SMNVEV (reference sequence). The CDR3 runs to 16 residues. CDR3 in amino acids: CASSISPTGGRAEQYF. The CDR3 coding sequence is TGTGCCAGCAGTATATCACCGACAGGGGGAAGGGCCGAGCAGTACTTC.

The rearrangement links TRBV18 to TRBJ2-5; D perhaps matches TRBD1 (6 bases). V was shortened by 3 bases and J by 4 bases, with 9 bases between the two germline ends. The V gene's germline CDR1 is KGHSH and CDR2 LQKENI. The CDR3 sequence is 13 residues long. CDR3 sequence: CASSPVRGETQYF. The CDR3 nucleotides are TGTGCCAGCTCACCGGTCAGGGGAGAGACCCAGTACTTC.

The chain recombines TRBV4-3 with TRBJ2-1; 8 bases align to TRBD2. CDR3 length equals 15 residues. The V and J ends lost 4 bases and 6 bases, in that order; junction bases with no gene match: 8. Germline V gives CDR1 LGHNA, CDR2 YSLEER. The CDR3 DNA sequence: TGCGCCAGCAGCCCGCGGGGGGCGTATATCAATGAGCAGTTCTTC. The encoded protein is CASSPRGAYINEQFF.

DNA for the CDR3: TGTGCCAGCAGTTTCGGGGCGGGGAGCTCCTACAATGAGCAGTTCTTC. This translates into CASSFGAGSSYNEQFF. The chain joins TRBV27 to TRBJ2-1, with D maybe TRBD2 (6 bases). Germline V gene lookup returns CDR1 MNHEY and CDR2 SMNVEV (reference sequence). V was clipped by 3 bases and J by 0 bases, with 12 bases between them. The CDR3 extends over 16 amino acids.

In regard to this clone: Mismatch with germline at one junction end may stem from a read error. The chain uses TRBV7-9 and TRBJ1-2, with D possibly TRBD1 on 6 matching bases. The CDR3 extends over 15 amino acids. CDR1 is SEHNR, CDR2 FQNEAQ, per germline (reference sequence). CDR3 DNA sequence: TGTGCCAGCAGATTCGAATACCCGGCGGACAGCGAACGATTCTTC. Translation gives CASRFEYPADSERFF.